Each of the 12 T cell receptor beta chains below was sequenced from the same sample in a study of CD8 T cells in ankylosing spondylitis (dated by TCRdb to about 2017). Study-wide findings and limitations: A TCR beta motif made up of under ten highly homologous amino acid variants appeared to be characteristic of blood from ankylosing spondylitis patients.

Library method: 5' RACE. Data came from an Illumina HiSeq 2500. In TCRdb, the public reads were trimmed at Q25 with fastp and aligned with MiXCR, with productive beta chains retained. Each CDR3 protein gets just one entry, which takes the most common genes and DNA from the rows behind it. This sample has about 210,000 distinct CDR3 sequences in its table, and about 6.7% of those were observed once. Jointly, the top ten make up approximately 15% of the sample. No cognate antigen is known for these TCRs. Sequenced sample: blood, either unsorted or a sorted T cell fraction (not recorded which). The source is a male donor with ankylosing spondylitis.

This clonotype was found many times. The V gene is TRBV27, the J gene TRBJ1-2, with D hard to call. The V end was cut by 3 bases, the J end by 1 base, with 6 bases between. The CDR3 length is 13 residues. Germline loops: CDR1 MNHEY, CDR2 SMNVEV (reference sequence). CDR3 sequence (DNA): TGTGCCAGCAGTTTTGGCATTAACTATGGCTACACCTTC. This translates into CASSFGINYGYTF.

This clonotype was detected many times. This chain links TRBV7-9 with TRBJ2-2; D remains unclear. Germline values: CDR1 SEHNR, CDR2 FQNEAQ (reference sequence). The CDR3 totals 12 residues. Deletions cut 11 bases from V and 5 bases from J, with 12 bases between. CDR3 amino acids: CAPSAVTGELFF. Here the CDR3 DNA reads TGTGCCCCTTCCGCGGTAACCGGGGAGCTGTTTTTT.

This clonotype has a handful of counts. This sequence joins TRBV12-3 or TRBV12-4 and TRBJ1-2; D unclear. Between the trimmed V and J ends, which lost 1 base and 2 bases, there was a span of 11 bases. The CDR3 length is 15 residues. This CDR3 is CASSLGTAGNYGYTF. The CDR3 DNA follows: TGTGCCAGCAGTTTAGGAACAGCGGGGAACTATGGCTACACCTTC.

This clonotype was found a few times. The rearrangement links TRBV7-8 to TRBJ1-1; the D is unclear. Germline V gene data show CDR1 as SGHVS and CDR2 as FQNEAQ. The CDR3 is 15 amino acids. The V end lost 5 bases, the J end lost 1 base, and 14 bases lay between the germline ends. The DNA of the CDR3 is TGTGCCAGCAGCAACACCCTGGACGGGAACACTGAAGCTTTCTTT. This translates into CASSNTLDGNTEAFF.

This clonotype has a count of ten or more. The gene calls are TRBV6-1 and TRBJ2-7, with 8 bases that match TRBD1. Germline values: CDR1 MNHNS, CDR2 SASEGT. The CDR3 has 12 residues. J was trimmed by 4 bases and V by 10 bases; bases with no gene match: 6. The CDR3 here is CATGGILYEQYF. The CDR3 DNA reads TGTGCCACAGGGGGCATCCTTTACGAGCAGTACTTC.

This clonotype was detected ten times or more. V and J are TRBV9 and TRBJ2-1; 16 bases are shared with TRBD2. This CDR3 has 15 residues. CDR1 SGDLS and CDR2 YYNGEE come from the germline V gene. The V and J ends lost 5 bases and 8 bases, in that order; junction bases with no gene match: 4. The CDR3 DNA reads as TGTGCCAGCAGTGCGGGACTAGCGGGAGGGTATGAGCAGTTCTTC. This encodes CASSAGLAGGYEQFF.

This chain uses TRBV5-8 with TRBJ2-7, with D perhaps TRBD1 (6 bases). The CDR3 spans 13 residues. Trimming removed 2 bases from V and 6 bases from J, with 12 bases in between. The V gene's germline CDR1 is SGHTS and CDR2 YDEGEE. The CDR3 here is CASSLQGSREQYF. The CDR3 DNA is TGTGCCAGCAGCTTACAGGGTTCCCGCGAGCAGTACTTC.

This clonotype was recorded at least ten times. The chain combines TRBV27 with TRBJ2-5, with D perhaps TRBD1 or TRBD2 (6 bases each). Per the germline V gene, CDR1 is MNHEY and CDR2 is SMNVEV (reference sequence). The CDR3 contains 14 residues. V dropped 6 bases and J dropped 4 bases, with 15 bases sitting between them. The DNA for the CDR3 is TGTGCCAGCAGGGAAATAGGGGGGAGAGAGACCCAGTACTTC. It encodes CASREIGGRETQYF.

V usage is TRBV6-5 and J usage is TRBJ2-2; unclear D gene. Between the trimmed V and J ends, which lost 3 bases and 7 bases, there was a span of 6 bases. From germline, CDR1 is MNHEY and CDR2 SVGAGI. The CDR3 extends over 12 amino acids. The CDR3 bases are TGTGCCAGCAGTTATCGTTTCGGGGAGCTGTTTTTT. Protein sequence: CASSYRFGELFF.

This clonotype occurred many times. This rearrangement joins TRBV6-1 to TRBJ2-7, with unresolved D. This CDR3 comprises 15 residues. In germline, CDR1 is MNHNS, CDR2 SASEGT. V was trimmed by 1 base and J by 2 bases, leaving 12 bases between them. The CDR3 spells CASSEGAVGPYEQYF. For the CDR3, the DNA is TGTGCCAGCAGTGAAGGGGCGGTGGGCCCCTACGAGCAGTACTTC.

Note on this clonotype: A junction end diverges from the germline sequence, so it may reflect a read error. The chain has TRBV15 and TRBJ2-2; TRBD2 agrees at 7 bases. Germline CDR1 reads LNHNV; CDR2 reads YYDKDF (reference sequence). This CDR3 has 17 amino acids. The chain's CDR3 is CASSRDLGGGYTGELFF. In nucleotides, the CDR3 is TGTGCCTCCAGCAGAGATCTCGGCGGGGGTTACACCGGGGAGCTGTTTTTT.

The rearrangement uses TRBV6-1 and TRBJ2-4; D gene unclear. Germline CDR1 is MNHNS and CDR2 is SASEGT. With 2 bases removed from V and 0 bases from J, the gap between germline ends came to 14 bases. This CDR3 is built from 17 residues. The CDR3 DNA reads as TGTGCCAGCAGTGAATGGTACGCGAGCCTAGCCAAAAACATTCAGTACTTC. It is translated as CASSEWYASLAKNIQYF.